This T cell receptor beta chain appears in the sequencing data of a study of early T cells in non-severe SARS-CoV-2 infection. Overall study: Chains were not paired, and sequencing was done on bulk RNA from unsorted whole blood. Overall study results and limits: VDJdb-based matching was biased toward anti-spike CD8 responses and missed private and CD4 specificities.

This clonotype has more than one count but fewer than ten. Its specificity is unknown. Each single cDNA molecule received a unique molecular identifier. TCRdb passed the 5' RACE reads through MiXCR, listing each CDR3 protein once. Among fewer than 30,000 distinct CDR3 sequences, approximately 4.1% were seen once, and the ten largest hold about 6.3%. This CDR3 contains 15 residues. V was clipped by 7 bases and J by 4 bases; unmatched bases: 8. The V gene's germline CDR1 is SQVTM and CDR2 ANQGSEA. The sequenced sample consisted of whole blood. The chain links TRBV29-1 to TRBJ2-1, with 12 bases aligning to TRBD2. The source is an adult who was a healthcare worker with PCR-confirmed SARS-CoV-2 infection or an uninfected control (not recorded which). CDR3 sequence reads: CSDRLAGAYYNEQFF. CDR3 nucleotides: TGCAGCGACCGACTAGCGGGAGCTTATTACAATGAGCAGTTCTTC.